Listed below are T cell receptor beta chains from one sample, sequenced in a study of blood T cell repertoires in COVID-19. TCRdb's copy holds only in-frame clones and misses some; the assay was immunoSEQ multiplex PCR. The sample yields about 110,000 clones, around 82% seen once. The sample taken for sequencing was peripheral blood. These receptors all stem from a woman aged 60-75 years with acute or convalescent COVID-19. The CDR3 runs from the conserved cysteine through the conserved F or W. The D gene is left open where the match is weak. Expanded clones are given a class, and other clones once, few, many or no size at all.

DNA: TGTGCCAGCAATCCGGGACAGAATTTCGGGCCCCCCTACTTC; CDR3: CASNPGQNFGPPYF; D: TRBD1; size: NA; J: TRBJ2-5; V: TRBV7-2
DNA: TGTGCCAGCAGCCCGGTCGAGCCGCAGGGAGCTTTCTTT; CDR3: CASSPVEPQGAFF; D: NA; size: NA; J: TRBJ1-1; V: TRBV6-2/TRBV6-3
DNA: TGTGCCACCAGTGACCCTAGCGGGGGCTACGAGCAGTACTTC; CDR3: CATSDPSGGYEQYF; D: TRBD2; size: NA; J: TRBJ2-7; V: TRBV24-1
DNA: TGTGCCAGCAGCTTAGAGTCCCCCCAGGTTTCTGGAAACACCATATATTTT; CDR3: CASSLESPQVSGNTIYF; D: NA; size: NA; J: TRBJ1-3; V: TRBV7-2
DNA: TGTGCCAGCTCACCAGGGTTGCGAGGGGAGACCCAGTACTTC; CDR3: CASSPGLRGETQYF; D: NA; size: NA; J: TRBJ2-5; V: TRBV18
DNA: TGTGCCAGTAGTGATACCGGGACAGGCGGTGAGCCCCAGCATTTT; CDR3: CASSDTGTGGEPQHF; D: TRBD1; size: few; J: TRBJ1-5; V: TRBV19
DNA: TGTGCCAGCAGTTACACCTACAGGGGCCATGAAAAACTGTTTTTT; CDR3: CASSYTYRGHEKLFF; D: TRBD1; size: NA; J: TRBJ1-4; V: TRBV6-2/TRBV6-3
DNA: TGTGCCAGTAGTATAGCGGCGGCTGGCACCTACGAGCAGTACTTC; CDR3: CASSIAAAGTYEQYF; D: NA; size: NA; J: TRBJ2-7; V: TRBV19
DNA: TGTGCCACCAGTGATACAACAGGGGGCCCCGCGACTAATGAAAAACTGTTTTTT; CDR3: CATSDTTGGPATNEKLFF; D: TRBD1; size: NA; J: TRBJ1-4; V: TRBV24-1
DNA: TGTGCCAGCAGCGTAGGCCAGGGGAACTCCTACAATGAGCAGTTCTTC; CDR3: CASSVGQGNSYNEQFF; D: NA; size: NA; J: TRBJ2-1; V: TRBV9
DNA: TGTGCCAGCAGAGCCCAGGACAGGCCAGATACGCAGTATTTT; CDR3: CASRAQDRPDTQYF; D: TRBD1; size: NA; J: TRBJ2-3; V: TRBV27
DNA: TGTGCCAGCAGCCCGGGACTAGCCTACAATGAGCAGTTCTTC; CDR3: CASSPGLAYNEQFF; D: TRBD2; size: NA; J: TRBJ2-1; V: TRBV7-3
DNA: TGTGCCAGCAGTTTAACCCCATTTGTGGCAGGGGAAACTAATGAAAAACTGTTTTTT; CDR3: CASSLTPFVAGETNEKLFF; D: NA; size: NA; J: TRBJ1-4; V: TRBV28
DNA: TGCGCCAGCAGCCTCCAGGGGCTCTCTGGAAACACCATATATTTT; CDR3: CASSLQGLSGNTIYF; D: NA; size: NA; J: TRBJ1-3; V: TRBV5-1
DNA: TGTGCCTGGAGTGTACTATTTGATACGCAGTATTTT; CDR3: CAWSVLFDTQYF; D: NA; size: NA; J: TRBJ2-3; V: TRBV30
DNA: TGTGCCAGCAGAAGGCTGGGGGGTTCGAACACTGAAGCTTTCTTT; CDR3: CASRRLGGSNTEAFF; D: NA; size: NA; J: TRBJ1-1; V: TRBV7-2
DNA: TGTGCCAGCACCGTACTAGCGGGGGAGGCTGAGCAGTTCTTC; CDR3: CASTVLAGEAEQFF; D: TRBD2; size: NA; J: TRBJ2-1; V: TRBV7-9
DNA: TGTGCCAGCAGCCAAGCACCGGGACTAGAGTCAGATACGCAGTATTTT; CDR3: CASSQAPGLESDTQYF; D: TRBD2; size: NA; J: TRBJ2-3; V: TRBV4-2
DNA: TGTGCCAGTACTAGGGCAGGGGATGGCTACACCTTC; CDR3: CASTRAGDGYTF; D: NA; size: NA; J: TRBJ1-2; V: TRBV19
DNA: TGTGCCAGCAGCTTGGGGGACAGGGGGCTGGGAGAGACCCAGTACTTC; CDR3: CASSLGDRGLGETQYF; D: TRBD1; size: NA; J: TRBJ2-5; V: TRBV5-4
DNA: TGTGCCACCAGTGAATTCTCCGGGACACCGGGTAGCGGGGAGCTGTTTTTT; CDR3: CATSEFSGTPGSGELFF; D: NA; size: NA; J: TRBJ2-2; V: TRBV24-1
DNA: TGTGCCAGCAGCCCGACAGGGCGCTACGAGCAGTACTTC; CDR3: CASSPTGRYEQYF; D: TRBD1; size: NA; J: TRBJ2-7; V: TRBV7-6
DNA: TGTGCCTGGAACGAGGGAATAGTGAAGAATACGCAGTATTTT; CDR3: CAWNEGIVKNTQYF; D: NA; size: NA; J: TRBJ2-3; V: TRBV30
DNA: TGTGCCAGCAGTCGCCAGGCGTTCTCTGGAAACACCATATATTTT; CDR3: CASSRQAFSGNTIYF; D: NA; size: NA; J: TRBJ1-3; V: TRBV6-2/TRBV6-3
DNA: TGTGCCACCAGCAGCGGGGACAGGGGAGAGACCCAGTACTTC; CDR3: CATSSGDRGETQYF; D: TRBD1; size: NA; J: TRBJ2-5; V: TRBV15
DNA: TGTGCCAGCAGCGTAGGGGGCAATAGCAATCAGCCCCAGCATTTT; CDR3: CASSVGGNSNQPQHF; D: NA; size: NA; J: TRBJ1-5; V: TRBV9